This section outlines one T cell receptor beta chain sequence together with its context. Its antigen is as yet unknown. The data were obtained in a study of vaccination and CD4 T cells after COVID-19. On the study more broadly: Four females and six males made up the convalescents, with two Hispanic. Stimulation used overlapping spike peptides from SARS-CoV-2, HCoV-NL63, HCoV-OC43 and HCoV-229E.

The study sequenced cultured CD4+ T cell DNA using the Oncomine TCR Beta short-read assay. Via MiXCR, TCRdb re-called the PCR reads, giving one row per CDR3 protein. The sample consists of about 7,500 distinct CDR3 sequences, 52% of them appearing once. Notes on the study in general: The authors identified 304 of 307 vaccine-specific clones in convalescent patients as spike mono-reactive.

Treatment: 10-day PBMC culture with coronavirus spike peptide pools or control peptides (ViraFEST assay). Pre-COVID-19 pandemic sampling (2011-2018) yielded the unexposed donor's CD4+ T cells. Expanded clonotypes were found by TCR sequencing after peptide-pool stimulation (ViraFEST). This receptor was identified in a human donor in good health. Sequencing was done on a sample of CD4+ T cells from blood, cultured in vitro.

The CDR3 region is CASSPEGSYEQYF. The CDR3 bases are TGTGCCAGCAGTCCCGAGGGCTCCTACGAGCAGTACTTC. This chain connects TRBV27 to TRBJ2-7; D possibly corresponds to TRBD2 (5 bases). Trimming took 5 bases from V and 0 from J, leaving 8 bases between them. The CDR3 loop spans 13 amino acids. CDR1 and CDR2 from the germline V gene are MNHEY and SMNVEV (reference sequence).